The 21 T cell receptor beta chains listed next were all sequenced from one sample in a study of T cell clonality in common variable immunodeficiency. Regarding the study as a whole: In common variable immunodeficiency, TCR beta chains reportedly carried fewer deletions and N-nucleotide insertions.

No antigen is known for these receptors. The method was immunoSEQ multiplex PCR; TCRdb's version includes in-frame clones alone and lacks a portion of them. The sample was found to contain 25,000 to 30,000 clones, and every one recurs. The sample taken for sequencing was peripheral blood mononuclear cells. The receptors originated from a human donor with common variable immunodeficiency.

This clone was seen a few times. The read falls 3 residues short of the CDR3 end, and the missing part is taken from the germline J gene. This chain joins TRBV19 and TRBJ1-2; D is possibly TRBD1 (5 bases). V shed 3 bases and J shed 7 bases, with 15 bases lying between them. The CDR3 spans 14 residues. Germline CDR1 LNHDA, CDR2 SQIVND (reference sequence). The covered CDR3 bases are TGTGCCAGTAGTATTAAAGGGGCGCAGAGTGGC. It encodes CASSIKGAQSG. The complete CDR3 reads CASSIKGAQSGYTF.

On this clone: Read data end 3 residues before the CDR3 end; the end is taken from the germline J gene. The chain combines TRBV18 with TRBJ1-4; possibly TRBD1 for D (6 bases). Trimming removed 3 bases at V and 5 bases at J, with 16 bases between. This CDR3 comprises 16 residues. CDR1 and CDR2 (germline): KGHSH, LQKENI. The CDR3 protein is CASSPLRGGGNEKLFF. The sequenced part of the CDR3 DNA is TGTGCCAGCTCACCCCTAAGAGGAGGGGGAAATGAAAAA.

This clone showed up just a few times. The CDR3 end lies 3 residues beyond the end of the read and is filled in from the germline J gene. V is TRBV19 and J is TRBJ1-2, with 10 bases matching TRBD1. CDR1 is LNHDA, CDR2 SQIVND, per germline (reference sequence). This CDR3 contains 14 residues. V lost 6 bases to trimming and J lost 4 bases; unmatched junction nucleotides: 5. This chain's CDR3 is CASRSRDRGYGYTF. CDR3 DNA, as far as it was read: TGTGCCAGTAGAAGTCGGGACAGGGGCTATGGC.

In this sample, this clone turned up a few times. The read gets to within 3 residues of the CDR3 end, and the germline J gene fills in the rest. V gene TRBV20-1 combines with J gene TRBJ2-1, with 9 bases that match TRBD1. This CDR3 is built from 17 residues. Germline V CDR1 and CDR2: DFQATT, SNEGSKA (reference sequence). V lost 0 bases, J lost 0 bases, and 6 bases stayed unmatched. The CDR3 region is CSARDSGTGSSYNEQFF. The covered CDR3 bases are TGCAGTGCTAGAGATTCAGGGACAGGGAGCTCCTACAATGAG.

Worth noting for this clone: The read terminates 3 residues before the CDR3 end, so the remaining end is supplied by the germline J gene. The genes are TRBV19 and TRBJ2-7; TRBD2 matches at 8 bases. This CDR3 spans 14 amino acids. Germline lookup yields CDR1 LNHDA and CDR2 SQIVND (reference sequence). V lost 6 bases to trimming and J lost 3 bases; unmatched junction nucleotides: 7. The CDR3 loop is CASSSPGTSYEQYF. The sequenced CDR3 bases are TGTGCCAGTAGCTCCCCCGGGACTAGCTACGAG.

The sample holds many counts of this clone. The CDR3 region is CASSPNPSGPYNEQFF. CDR3 bases read: TGTGCCAGCAGTCCAAACCCTAGCGGGCCATACAATGAG. The chain joins TRBV27 to TRBJ2-1; 8 bases match TRBD2. The read halts 3 residues ahead of the CDR3 end, with the missing end drawn from the germline J gene. The CDR3 runs 16 residues. Germline assignment: CDR1 MNHEY and CDR2 SMNVEV (reference sequence). V was clipped by 5 bases and J by 4 bases; unmatched bases: 10.

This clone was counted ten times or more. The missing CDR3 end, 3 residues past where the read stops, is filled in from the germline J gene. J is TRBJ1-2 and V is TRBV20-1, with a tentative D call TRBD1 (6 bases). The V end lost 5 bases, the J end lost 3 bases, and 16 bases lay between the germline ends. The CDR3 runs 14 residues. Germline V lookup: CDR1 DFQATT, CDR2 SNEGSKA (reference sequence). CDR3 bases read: TGCAGTGCTCCCCATCGACAGGCTTACTATGGC. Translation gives CSAPHRQAYYG. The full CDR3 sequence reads CSAPHRQAYYGYTF.

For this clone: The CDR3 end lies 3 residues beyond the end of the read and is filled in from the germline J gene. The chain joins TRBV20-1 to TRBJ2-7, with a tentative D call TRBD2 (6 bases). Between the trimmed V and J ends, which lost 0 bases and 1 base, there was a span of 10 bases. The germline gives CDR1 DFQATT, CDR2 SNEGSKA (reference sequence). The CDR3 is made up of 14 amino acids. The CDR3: CSARDHRGSYEQYF. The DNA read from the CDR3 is TGCAGTGCTAGAGATCACCGGGGGTCCTACGAG.

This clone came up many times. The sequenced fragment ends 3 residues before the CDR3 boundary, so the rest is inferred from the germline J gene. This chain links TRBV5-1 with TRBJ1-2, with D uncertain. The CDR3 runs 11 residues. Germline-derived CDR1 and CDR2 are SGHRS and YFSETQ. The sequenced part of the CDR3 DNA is TGCGCCAGCAGCCCGGGGAAGGGC. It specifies CASSPGKG. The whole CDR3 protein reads CASSPGKGYTF.

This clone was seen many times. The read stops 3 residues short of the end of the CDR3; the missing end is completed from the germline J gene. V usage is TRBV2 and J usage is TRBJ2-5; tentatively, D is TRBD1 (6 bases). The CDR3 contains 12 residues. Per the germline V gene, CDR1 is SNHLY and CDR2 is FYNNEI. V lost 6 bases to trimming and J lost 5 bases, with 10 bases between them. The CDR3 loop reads CASSAGQETQYF. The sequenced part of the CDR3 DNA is TGTGCCAGCAGCGCAGGACAGGAGACC.

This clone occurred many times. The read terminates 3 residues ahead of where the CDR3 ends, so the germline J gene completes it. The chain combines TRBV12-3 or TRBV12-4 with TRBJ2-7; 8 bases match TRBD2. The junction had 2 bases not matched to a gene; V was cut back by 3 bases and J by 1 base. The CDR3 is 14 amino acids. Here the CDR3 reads CASSFASGSYEQYF. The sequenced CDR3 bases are TGTGCCAGCAGTTTCGCTAGCGGGTCCTACGAG.

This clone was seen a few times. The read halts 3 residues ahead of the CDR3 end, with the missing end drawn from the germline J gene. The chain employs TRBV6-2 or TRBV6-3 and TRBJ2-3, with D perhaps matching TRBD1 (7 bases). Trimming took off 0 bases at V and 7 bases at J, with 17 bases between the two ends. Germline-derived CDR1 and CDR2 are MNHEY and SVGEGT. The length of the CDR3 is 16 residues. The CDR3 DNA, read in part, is TGTGCCAGCAGTTACTCTAGCGGCCAGGGGGTACATACG. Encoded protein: CASSYSSGQGVHT. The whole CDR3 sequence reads CASSYSSGQGVHTQYF.

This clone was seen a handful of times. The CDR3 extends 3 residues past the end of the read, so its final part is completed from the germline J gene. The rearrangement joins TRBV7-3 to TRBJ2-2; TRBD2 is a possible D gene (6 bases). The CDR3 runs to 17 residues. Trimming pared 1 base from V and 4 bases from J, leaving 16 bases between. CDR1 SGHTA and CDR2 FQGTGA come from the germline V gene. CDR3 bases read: TGTGCCAGCAGCTTAATATCGCGACGGGGAGGCACCGGGGAG. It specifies CASSLISRRGGTGE. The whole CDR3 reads CASSLISRRGGTGELFF.

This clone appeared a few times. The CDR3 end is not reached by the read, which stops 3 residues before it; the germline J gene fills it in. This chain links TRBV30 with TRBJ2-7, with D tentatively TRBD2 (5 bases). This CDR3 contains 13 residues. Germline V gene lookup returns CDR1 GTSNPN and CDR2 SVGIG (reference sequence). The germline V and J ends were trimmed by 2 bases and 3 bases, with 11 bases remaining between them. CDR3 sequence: CAWSFSGFYEQYF. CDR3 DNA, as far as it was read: TGTGCCTGGAGTTTTTCGGGGTTCTACGAG.

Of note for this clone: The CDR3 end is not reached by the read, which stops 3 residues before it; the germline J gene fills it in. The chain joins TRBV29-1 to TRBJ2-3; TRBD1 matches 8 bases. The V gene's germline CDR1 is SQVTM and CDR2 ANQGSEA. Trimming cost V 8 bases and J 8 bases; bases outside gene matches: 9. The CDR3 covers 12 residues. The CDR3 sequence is CSFTQGASTQYF. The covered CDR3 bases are TGCAGCTTTACGCAGGGGGCCAGTACG.

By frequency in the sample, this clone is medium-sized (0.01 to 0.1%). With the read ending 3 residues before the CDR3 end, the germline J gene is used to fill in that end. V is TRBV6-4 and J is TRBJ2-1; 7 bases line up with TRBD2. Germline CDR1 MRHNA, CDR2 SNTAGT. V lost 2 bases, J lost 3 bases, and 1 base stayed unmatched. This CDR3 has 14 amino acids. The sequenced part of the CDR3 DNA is TGTGCCAGCAGTGACCGCGGGAGCTACAATGAG. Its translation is CASSDRGSYNE. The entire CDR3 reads CASSDRGSYNEQFF.

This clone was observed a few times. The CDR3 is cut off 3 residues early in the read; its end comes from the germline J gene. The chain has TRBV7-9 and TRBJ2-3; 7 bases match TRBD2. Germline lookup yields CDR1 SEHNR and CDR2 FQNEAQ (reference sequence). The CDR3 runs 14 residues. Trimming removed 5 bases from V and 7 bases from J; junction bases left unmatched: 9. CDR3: CASSGLGRRHTQYF. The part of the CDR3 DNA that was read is TGTGCCAGCAGCGGACTAGGGCGCAGGCATACG.

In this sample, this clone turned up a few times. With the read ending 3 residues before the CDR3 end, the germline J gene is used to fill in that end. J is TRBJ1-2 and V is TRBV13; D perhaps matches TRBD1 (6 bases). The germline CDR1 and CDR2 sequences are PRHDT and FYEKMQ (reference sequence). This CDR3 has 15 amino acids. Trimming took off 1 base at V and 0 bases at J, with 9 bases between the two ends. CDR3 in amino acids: CASSLDDRTNYGYTF. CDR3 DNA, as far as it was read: TGTGCCAGCAGCTTAGACGACAGGACTAACTATGGC. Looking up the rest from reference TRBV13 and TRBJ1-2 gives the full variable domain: AAGVIQSPRHLIKEKRETATLKCYPIPRHDTVYWYQQGPGQDPQFLISFYEKMQSDKGSIPDRFSAQQFSDYHSELNMSSLELGDSALYFCASSLDDRTNYGYTFGSGTRLTVV.

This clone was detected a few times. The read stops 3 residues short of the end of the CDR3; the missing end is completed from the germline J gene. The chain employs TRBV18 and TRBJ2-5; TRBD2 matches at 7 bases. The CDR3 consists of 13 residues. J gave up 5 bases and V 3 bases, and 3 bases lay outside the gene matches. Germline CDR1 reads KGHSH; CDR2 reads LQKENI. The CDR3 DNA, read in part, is TGTGCCAGCTCACCGCGAGCGGGGGAGACC. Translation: CASSPRAGET. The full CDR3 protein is CASSPRAGETQYF.

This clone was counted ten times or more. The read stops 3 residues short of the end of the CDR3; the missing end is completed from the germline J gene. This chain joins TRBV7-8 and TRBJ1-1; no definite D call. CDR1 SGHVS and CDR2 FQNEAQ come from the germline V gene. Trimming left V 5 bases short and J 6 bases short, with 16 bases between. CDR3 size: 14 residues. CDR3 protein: CASSLRSGFAEAFF. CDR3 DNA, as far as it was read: TGTGCCAGCAGCCTAAGGTCGGGGTTCGCTGAA.

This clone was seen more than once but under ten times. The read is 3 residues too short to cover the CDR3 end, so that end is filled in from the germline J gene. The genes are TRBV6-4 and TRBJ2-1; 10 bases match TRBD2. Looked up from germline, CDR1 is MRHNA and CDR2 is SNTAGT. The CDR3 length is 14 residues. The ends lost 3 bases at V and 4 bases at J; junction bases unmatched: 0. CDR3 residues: CASSELAGYNEQFF. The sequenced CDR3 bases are TGTGCCAGCAGTGAACTAGCGGGGTACAATGAG.